The next 8 T cell receptor beta chains were all read from a single sample in a study of tumor-infiltrating lymphocytes in oesophageal squamous cell carcinoma. TCRdb called the PCR reads again in MiXCR, with one record for every CDR3 protein. The profile covers about 12,000 distinct CDR3 sequences, with 54% appearing a single time and about 34% taken by the ten largest. Sequenced input: esophageal tumor tissue. The source is a female donor with esophageal squamous cell carcinoma.

The V call is TRBV11-2, the J call TRBJ2-4; 8 bases map to TRBD2. The J call may be in error: the DNA end matches TRBJ2-5 better. Germline-derived CDR1 and CDR2 are SGHAT and FQNNGV. The CDR3 covers 13 residues. The CDR3 region is CASGAGGQETQYF. The DNA of the CDR3 is TGTGCCAGCGGTGCGGGAGGCCAAGAGACCCAGTACTTC.

This clonotype was recorded at least ten times. The genes are TRBV14 and TRBJ2-3, with D uncertain. The V and J ends lost 2 bases and 9 bases respectively, with 6 bases between them. Germline values: CDR1 SGHDN, CDR2 FVKESK. The CDR3 runs to 11 residues. The CDR3 is CASSQSGTQYF. In DNA, the CDR3 is TGTGCCAGCAGCCAATCCGGGACGCAGTATTTT.

V is TRBV18 and J is TRBJ2-6; 10 bases match TRBD2. The J call could be wrong; TRBJ2-1 is a better fit for the DNA end. The CDR3 loop spans 17 amino acids. Germline lookup yields CDR1 KGHSH and CDR2 LQKENI. CDR3 region: CASSPPLAGVSYNEQFF. Written as DNA, the CDR3 is TGTGCCAGCTCACCCCCCCTAGCGGGAGTATCCTACAATGAGCAGTTCTTC.

Remarks on this clonotype: The final CDR3 position lacks the conserved phenylalanine or tryptophan, pointing to a likely read error. No DNA is shown, since the ends of the CDR3 on it are uncertain; the CDR3 is the one TCRdb lists. The chain employs TRBV7-6 and TRBJ2-6; TRBD2 is the table's D call and was not checked against the DNA. Germline lookup yields CDR1 SGHVS and CDR2 FNYEAQ. From its first to its last residue, the CDR3 has 16 amino acids. CDR3 in amino acids: CASSYPDGTRDQYFGA.

This clonotype is termed large (0.1 to 1%). The chain employs TRBV7-2 and TRBJ2-1; TRBD2 aligns across 8 bases. V dropped 1 base and J dropped 4; count of bases not matched to a gene: 6. The V gene's germline CDR1 is SGHTA and CDR2 FQGNSA. CDR3 length: 16 amino acids. CDR3 nucleotide sequence: TGTGCCAGCAGCTTAGTTGTAGCGGGAAGATACAATGAGCAGTTCTTC. Amino acid sequence: CASSLVVAGRYNEQFF.

V is TRBV27 and J is TRBJ2-3; 9 nucleotides line up with TRBD2. The J segment lost 2 bases and the V segment lost 1 base, leaving 7 bases of the junction unmatched. Germline CDR1 is MNHEY and CDR2 is SMNVEV (reference sequence). This CDR3 contains 17 residues. CDR3 DNA: TGTGCCAGCAGTTTATTTATAGCGGGAGCGGACACAGATACGCAGTATTTT. It specifies CASSLFIAGADTDTQYF.

By frequency in the sample, this clonotype is medium-sized. The V gene is TRBV6-1, the J gene TRBJ1-2, with 11 bases lining up with TRBD1. The junction had 9 bases not matched to a gene; V was cut back by 8 bases and J by 7 bases. The CDR3 consists of 14 residues. Germline V gene data show CDR1 as MNHNS and CDR2 as SASEGT. CDR3 in amino acids: CASSAGTGGRGYTF. CDR3 nucleotides: TGTGCCAGCTCAGCCGGGACAGGGGGTCGTGGCTACACCTTC.

A remark on this clonotype: A much more abundant neighbour one base away suggests this may be a read error. The V call is TRBV7-7, the J call TRBJ2-7, with a weak D call TRBD1 (6 bases). Germline CDR1 SSHAT, CDR2 FNYEAQ (reference sequence). The CDR3 has 14 residues. The CDR3 sequence is CASSIEQGHYGYNF. In nucleotides, the CDR3 is TGTGCTAGCAGCATTGAACAGGGCCACTATGGCTACAACTTC.